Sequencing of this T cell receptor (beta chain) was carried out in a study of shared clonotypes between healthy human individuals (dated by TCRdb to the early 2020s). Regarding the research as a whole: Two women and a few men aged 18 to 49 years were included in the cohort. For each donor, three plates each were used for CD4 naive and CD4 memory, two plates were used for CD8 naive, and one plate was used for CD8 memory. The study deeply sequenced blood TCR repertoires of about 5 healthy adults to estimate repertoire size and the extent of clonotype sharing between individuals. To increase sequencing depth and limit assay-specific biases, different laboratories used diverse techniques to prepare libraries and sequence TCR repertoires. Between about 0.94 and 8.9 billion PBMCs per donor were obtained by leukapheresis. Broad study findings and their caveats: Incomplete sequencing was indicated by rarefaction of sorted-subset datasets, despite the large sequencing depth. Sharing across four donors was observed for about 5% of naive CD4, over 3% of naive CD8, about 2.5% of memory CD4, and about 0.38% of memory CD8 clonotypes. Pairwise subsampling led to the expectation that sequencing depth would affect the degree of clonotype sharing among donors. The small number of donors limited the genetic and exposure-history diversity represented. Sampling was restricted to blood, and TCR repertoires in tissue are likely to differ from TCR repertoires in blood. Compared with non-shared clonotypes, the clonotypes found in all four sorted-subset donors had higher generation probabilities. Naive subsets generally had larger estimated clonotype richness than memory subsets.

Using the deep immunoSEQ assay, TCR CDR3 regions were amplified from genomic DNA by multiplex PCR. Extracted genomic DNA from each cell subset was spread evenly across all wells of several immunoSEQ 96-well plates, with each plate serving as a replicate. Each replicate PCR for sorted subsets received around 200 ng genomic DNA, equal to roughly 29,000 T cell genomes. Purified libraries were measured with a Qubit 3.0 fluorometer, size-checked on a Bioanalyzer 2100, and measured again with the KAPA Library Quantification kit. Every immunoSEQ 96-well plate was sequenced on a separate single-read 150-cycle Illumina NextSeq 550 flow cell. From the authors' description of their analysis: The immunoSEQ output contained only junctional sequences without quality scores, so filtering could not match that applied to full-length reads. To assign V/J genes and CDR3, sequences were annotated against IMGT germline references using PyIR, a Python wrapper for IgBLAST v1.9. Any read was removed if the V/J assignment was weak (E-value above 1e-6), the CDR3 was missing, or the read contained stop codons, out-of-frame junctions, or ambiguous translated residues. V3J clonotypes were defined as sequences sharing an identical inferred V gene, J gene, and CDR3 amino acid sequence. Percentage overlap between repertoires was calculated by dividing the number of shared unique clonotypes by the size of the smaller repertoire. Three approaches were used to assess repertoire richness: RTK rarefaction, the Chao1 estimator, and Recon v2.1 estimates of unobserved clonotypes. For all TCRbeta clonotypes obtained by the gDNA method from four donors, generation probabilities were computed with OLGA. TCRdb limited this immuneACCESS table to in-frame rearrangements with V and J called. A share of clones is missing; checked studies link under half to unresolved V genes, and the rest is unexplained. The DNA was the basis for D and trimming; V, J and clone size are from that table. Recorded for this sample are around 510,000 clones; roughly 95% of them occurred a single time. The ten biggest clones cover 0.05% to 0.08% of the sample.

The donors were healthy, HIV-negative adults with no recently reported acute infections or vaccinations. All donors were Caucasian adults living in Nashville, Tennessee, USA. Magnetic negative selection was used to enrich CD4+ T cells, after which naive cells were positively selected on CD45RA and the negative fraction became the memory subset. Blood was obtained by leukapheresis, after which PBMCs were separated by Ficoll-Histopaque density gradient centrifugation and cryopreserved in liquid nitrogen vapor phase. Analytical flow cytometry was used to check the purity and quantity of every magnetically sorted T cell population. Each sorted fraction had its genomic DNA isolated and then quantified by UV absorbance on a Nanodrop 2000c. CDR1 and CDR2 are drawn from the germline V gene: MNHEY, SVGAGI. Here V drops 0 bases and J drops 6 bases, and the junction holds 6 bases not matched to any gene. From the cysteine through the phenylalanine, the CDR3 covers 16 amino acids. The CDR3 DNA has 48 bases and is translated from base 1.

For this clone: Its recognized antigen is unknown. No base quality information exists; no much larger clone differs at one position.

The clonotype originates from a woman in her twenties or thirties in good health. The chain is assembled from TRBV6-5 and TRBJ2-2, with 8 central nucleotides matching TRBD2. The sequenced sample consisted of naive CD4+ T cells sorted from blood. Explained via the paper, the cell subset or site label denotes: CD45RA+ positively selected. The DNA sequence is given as TGTGCCAGCAGTTACTCATCTAGCGGGTTAGCCGGGGAGCTGTTTTTT. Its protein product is CASSYSSSGLAGELFF.